These 26 T cell receptor beta chains originate from one sample sequenced in a study of OX40 agonist ivuxolimab in advanced cancers. Here immunoSEQ multiplex PCR was the method, and the copy in TCRdb shows in-frame clones only, minus some. The table records almost 90,000 clones, more than 75% of them present only once. Source: CD4+ or CD8+ T cells sorted from blood, taken in a trial of the OX40 agonist ivuxolimab. These receptors were obtained from an adult with an advanced solid tumor such as melanoma, head and neck, liver or kidney cancer.

V gene TRBV5-1 combines with J gene TRBJ2-3; 8 nucleotides line up with TRBD2. CDR1 is SGHRS, CDR2 YFSETQ, per germline. This CDR3 is 16 amino acids long. J gave up 2 bases and V 1 base, and 6 bases lay outside the gene matches. CDR3 sequence: CASSLMVAGITDTQYF. The CDR3 bases are TGCGCCAGCAGCTTGATGGTAGCGGGAATCACAGATACGCAGTATTTT.

The count of this clone is one. The rearrangement joins TRBV6-1 to TRBJ2-7; tentatively, D is TRBD2 (6 bases). V lost 3 bases and J lost 2, with 23 bases in between. The length of the CDR3 is 18 residues. Germline-derived CDR1 and CDR2 are MNHNS and SASEGT. As DNA, the CDR3 is TGTGCCAGCAGTGACCCCACGGTGGCAGCACTAGCTACCTACGAGCAGTACTTC. Residues: CASSDPTVAALATYEQYF.

V is TRBV15 and J is TRBJ1-4, with D possibly matching TRBD1 (6 bases). V was trimmed by 3 bases and J by 7 bases, leaving 21 bases between them. The CDR3 has 17 amino acids. Per germline, CDR1 LNHNV and CDR2 YYDKDF (reference sequence). CDR3 sequence reads: CATSSRRGGSRGEKLFF. The DNA for the CDR3 is TGTGCCACCAGCAGCCGAAGGGGGGGCTCGCGAGGTGAAAAACTGTTTTTT.

V usage is TRBV11-3 and J usage is TRBJ2-1, with 13 positions matching TRBD2. V trimming: 5 bases; J trimming: 4 bases; junction bases outside the gene matches: 8. There are 17 residues in the CDR3. From germline, CDR1 is SGHNT and CDR2 YENEEA. The CDR3 sequence: CASSHRTSGGLYNEQFF. CDR3 DNA: TGTGCCAGCAGCCATAGGACTAGCGGGGGACTATACAATGAGCAGTTCTTC.

The chain couples TRBV18 to TRBJ1-5; D is perhaps TRBD1 (5 bases). The V gene's germline CDR1 is KGHSH and CDR2 LQKENI. The CDR3 length is 16 residues. Trimming stripped 2 bases from V and 2 bases from J, with 13 bases between. CDR3 loop: CASSPARGGGNQPQHF. The DNA for the CDR3 is TGTGCCAGCTCACCAGCGAGGGGCGGTGGCAATCAGCCCCAGCATTTT. The full variable domain, in which reference TRBV18 and TRBJ1-5 provide the parts outside the CDR3, is NAGVMQNPRHLVRRRGQEARLRCSPMKGHSHVYWYRQLPEEGLKFMVYLQKENIIDESGMPKERFSAEFPKEGPSILRIQQVVRGDSAAYFCASSPARGGGNQPQHFGDGTRLSIL.

The V call is TRBV11-2, the J call TRBJ2-5; 8 bases line up with TRBD2. Germline V lookup: CDR1 SGHAT, CDR2 FQNNGV. The CDR3 is 14 amino acids. The junction had 7 bases not matched to a gene; V was cut back by 5 bases and J by 5 bases. The CDR3 region has the DNA TGTGCCAGCAGCCGAGAGCGGGGGCACGAGACCCAGTACTTC. It translates to CASSRERGHETQYF. The whole variable domain, filled in from reference TRBV11-2 and TRBJ2-5, reads EAGVAQSPRYKIIEKRQSVAFWCNPISGHATLYWYQQILGQGPKLLIQFQNNGVVDDSQLPKDRFSAERLKGVDSTLKIQPAKLEDSAVYLCASSRERGHETQYFGPGTRLLVL.

V gene TRBV18 combines with J gene TRBJ2-1; 9 bases line up with TRBD2. Germline lookup yields CDR1 KGHSH and CDR2 LQKENI. The CDR3 sequence is 15 residues long. V shed 3 bases, J shed 1 base, and the junction held 1 base outside the gene matches. This CDR3 reads CASSPSGGSYNEQFF. CDR3 bases: TGTGCCAGCTCACCTAGCGGGGGATCCTACAATGAGCAGTTCTTC.

The V gene is TRBV10-1, the J gene TRBJ2-5; unclear D gene. Germline CDR1 WNHNN, CDR2 SYGVQD (reference sequence). Between the trimmed V and J ends, which lost 4 bases and 1 base, there was a span of 7 bases. The CDR3 runs to 13 residues. Here the CDR3 reads CASSAGRQETQYF. CDR3 sequence (DNA): TGCGCCAGCAGTGCAGGACGCCAAGAGACCCAGTACTTC.

V and J are TRBV10-3 and TRBJ1-6; a weak D match, TRBD1 (5 bases). Germline lookup yields CDR1 ENHRY and CDR2 SYGVKD. The CDR3 covers 15 residues. Trimming stripped 3 bases from V and 4 bases from J, with 10 bases between. CDR3 residues: CAISEKDIYNSPLHF. The CDR3 nucleotides are TGTGCCATCAGTGAAAAGGACATATATAATTCACCCCTCCACTTT.

The J gene is TRBJ2-3, the V gene TRBV29-1; no definite D call. CDR1 is SQVTM, CDR2 ANQGSEA, per germline. The length of the CDR3 is 11 residues. V lost 4 bases and J lost 2, with 4 bases in between. CDR3: CSVGDTDTQYF. DNA for the CDR3: TGCAGCGTTGGGGACACAGATACGCAGTATTTT.

The table lists this clone with a count of one. The chain carries TRBV12-5 and TRBJ2-3, with TRBD1 identical over 7 bases. The germline CDR1 and CDR2 sequences are LGHNT and FRNRAP. This CDR3 region has 13 residues. V lost 8 bases and J lost 6; bases outside the gene matches: 8. This chain's CDR3 is CASLGRGSDTQYF. In DNA form, the CDR3 reads TGTGCTAGTTTGGGCAGGGGGAGTGATACGCAGTATTTT.

The chain couples TRBV19 to TRBJ1-2, with TRBD1 matching over 11 bases. The V and J ends lost 7 bases and 2 bases, in that order; junction bases with no gene match: 6. CDR1 is LNHDA and CDR2 is SQIVND in the germline V gene (reference sequence). The CDR3 runs 15 residues. The CDR3 DNA reads TGTGCCAGTACCCCGGACAGGGGGCTAAACTATGGCTACACCTTC. Translating gives CASTPDRGLNYGYTF. Based on the CDR3 plus reference TRBV19 and TRBJ1-2, the full variable domain is DGGITQSPKYLFRKEGQNVTLSCEQNLNHDAMYWYRQDPGQGLRLIYYSQIVNDFQKGDIAEGYSVSREKKESFPLTVTSAQKNPTAFYLCASTPDRGLNYGYTFGSGTRLTVV.

V gene TRBV6-1 combines with J gene TRBJ1-4; TRBD1 matches 10 bases. The germline CDR1 and CDR2 sequences are MNHNS and SASEGT. The CDR3 has 15 amino acids. The trim removed 4 bases at V and 8 bases at J, leaving 7 bases unmatched. CDR3: CASSVTGTGVEKLFF. CDR3 in DNA: TGTGCCAGCAGTGTAACCGGGACAGGGGTAGAAAAACTGTTTTTT.

The CDR3 coding sequence is TGTGCCAGCTCACCCATGCGGGGCGCGAACACTGAAGCTTTCTTT. Translating gives CASSPMRGANTEAFF. The rearrangement uses TRBV18 and TRBJ1-1; a possible D gene is TRBD1 (5 bases). The ends were cut back, 3 bases at V and 1 base at J, with 12 bases in the middle. This CDR3 comprises 15 residues. The germline CDR1 and CDR2 sequences are KGHSH and LQKENI.

A single count supports this clone. V and J are TRBV2 and TRBJ2-7; D perhaps matches TRBD2 (6 bases). The V and J ends lost 6 bases and 0 bases respectively, with 15 bases between them. The CDR3 extends over 15 amino acids. CDR1 is SNHLY, CDR2 FYNNEI, per germline. CDR3 in DNA: TGTGCCAGCAGCACGGGGGTTGGGAGCTCCTACGAGCAGTACTTC. Its translation: CASSTGVGSSYEQYF.

The CDR3 coding sequence is TGTGCTAGTGGTGCAGGGCAGGCTCCTACAAATGAGCAGTTCTTC. Translated: CASGAGQAPTNEQFF. This chain joins TRBV12-5 and TRBJ2-1, with D perhaps TRBD1 (5 bases). This CDR3 region has 15 residues. Trimming cost V 5 bases and J 7 bases, with 18 bases left between them. Germline V lookup: CDR1 LGHNT, CDR2 FRNRAP.

The gene calls are TRBV7-9 and TRBJ2-7; D unresolved. The germline V gene encodes CDR1 SEHNR and CDR2 FQNEAQ (reference sequence). This CDR3 comprises 15 residues. Trimming took 3 bases from V and 2 from J, leaving 14 bases between them. This chain's CDR3 is CASSFRPAGTYEQYF. The CDR3 DNA reads TGTGCCAGCAGCTTTAGGCCCGCAGGCACCTACGAGCAGTACTTC.

This clone was found once. The V and J genes are TRBV7-2 and TRBJ2-3; D may match TRBD1 or TRBD2 (6 bases each). V gave up 5 bases and J gave up 6 bases, with 21 bases separating them. Germline CDR1 and CDR2: SGHTA and FQGNSA. This CDR3 has 16 amino acids. CDR3 protein: CASSAKEGVGSDTQYF. DNA for the CDR3: TGTGCCAGCAGCGCCAAGGAGGGGGTTGGATCGGATACGCAGTATTTT.

The genes are TRBV6-1 and TRBJ2-2; 9 nucleotides line up with TRBD1. There are 14 residues in the CDR3. Trimming removed 6 bases from V and 3 bases from J; junction bases left unmatched: 2. CDR1 and CDR2 from the germline V gene are MNHNS and SASEGT. The CDR3 nucleotides read TGTGCCAGCAGGACAGGGGGGGACACCGGGGAGCTGTTTTTT. Its translation is CASRTGGDTGELFF.

V usage is TRBV6-5 and J usage is TRBJ2-1, with unresolved D. The germline CDR1 and CDR2 sequences are MNHEY and SVGAGI. The CDR3 runs to 15 residues. V was clipped by 4 bases and J by 0 bases, with 10 bases between them. The CDR3 loop is CASSSSKFSYNEQFF. The DNA for the CDR3 is TGTGCCAGCAGTTCGTCCAAGTTCTCCTACAATGAGCAGTTCTTC.

The chain combines TRBV7-2 with TRBJ2-5; 8 bases match TRBD2. Per germline, CDR1 SGHTA and CDR2 FQGNSA. The CDR3 runs to 14 residues. V lost 5 bases and J lost 1; bases outside the gene matches: 3. In nucleotides, the CDR3 is TGTGCCAGCAGCCCGGCGGGAGGCCAAGAGACCCAGTACTTC. This codes for CASSPAGGQETQYF.

This clone is a singleton in its sample. The V and J genes are TRBV7-9 and TRBJ1-3; D is perhaps TRBD1 (6 bases). The CDR3 is 16 amino acids. V dropped 2 bases and J dropped 2 bases, with 13 bases sitting between them. Germline values: CDR1 SEHNR, CDR2 FQNEAQ (reference sequence). As DNA, the CDR3 is TGTGCCAGCAGCTTATCTGGGACAAGAGCTGGAAACACCATATATTTT. It yields the protein CASSLSGTRAGNTIYF.

The chain carries TRBV6-5 and TRBJ1-1; D is unclear. CDR1 is MNHEY and CDR2 is SVGAGI in the germline V gene. V was shortened by 6 bases and J by 4 bases, with 12 bases between the two germline ends. CDR3 length equals 13 residues. CDR3 amino acids: CASSSVRGTEAFF. The DNA of the CDR3 is TGTGCCAGCAGCTCCGTACGGGGCACTGAAGCTTTCTTT.

The chain carries TRBV7-2 and TRBJ2-5, with D uncertain. Germline V gives CDR1 SGHTA, CDR2 FQGNSA. Trimming cost V 5 bases and J 5 bases, with 9 bases left between them. This CDR3 spans 12 amino acids. CDR3 amino acids: CASSPPGETQYF. CDR3 sequence (DNA): TGTGCCAGCAGCCCCCCCGGGGAGACCCAGTACTTC.

The chain combines TRBV5-1 with TRBJ1-3; 7 nucleotides line up with TRBD1. Germline CDR1 and CDR2: SGHRS and YFSETQ. The ends lost 4 bases at V and 0 bases at J; junction bases unmatched: 4. The CDR3 contains 15 residues. CDR3: CASSGDRSSGNTIYF. The CDR3 DNA follows: TGCGCCAGCAGCGGGGACAGAAGCTCTGGAAACACCATATATTTT.

This rearrangement joins TRBV6-5 to TRBJ1-1; weak D call: TRBD1 (5 bases). This CDR3 is 13 amino acids long. CDR1 is MNHEY, CDR2 SVGAGI, per germline. Trimming took 6 bases from V and 7 from J, leaving 15 bases between them. The CDR3 coding sequence is TGTGCCAGCAGCCAGCCCGGTGGGGGTGAAGCTTTCTTT. It is translated as CASSQPGGGEAFF.